The next 8 T cell receptor beta chains were all read from a single sample in a study of OX40 agonist ivuxolimab in advanced cancers. TCRdb's copy holds only in-frame clones and misses some; the assay was immunoSEQ multiplex PCR. Of about 100,000 clones listed, 70% to 90% were seen once; the top ten hold about 0.15%. The sequencing used CD4+ or CD8+ T cells sorted from blood, collected in a trial of the OX40 agonist ivuxolimab. Source of these receptors: an adult with an advanced solid tumor such as melanoma, head and neck, liver or kidney cancer.

This rearrangement joins TRBV7-3 to TRBJ1-2; no firm D call. The CDR3 sequence is 15 residues long. Germline V gene lookup returns CDR1 SGHTA and CDR2 FQGTGA. The germline V and J ends were trimmed by 0 bases and 5 bases, with 13 bases remaining between them. CDR3 sequence (DNA): TGTGCCAGCAGCTTAACGGGTCAGGCGTGGTATGGCTACACCTTC. Residues: CASSLTGQAWYGYTF.

In its sample, this clone was seen a few times. This chain links TRBV2 with TRBJ2-5; no firm D call. Germline V gene data show CDR1 as SNHLY and CDR2 as FYNNEI. Trimming cost V 4 bases and J 4 bases, with 7 bases left between them. This CDR3 region has 12 residues. The CDR3 loop reads CASSVVRETQYF. The CDR3 DNA is TGTGCCAGCAGTGTAGTAAGAGAGACCCAGTACTTC.

The rearrangement joins TRBV5-1 to TRBJ2-7; D is unclear. Germline V gene lookup returns CDR1 SGHRS and CDR2 YFSETQ. Trimming shortened V by 0 bases and J by 4 bases, and 11 bases separated the two germline ends. This CDR3 region has 14 residues. The CDR3 loop reads CASSLVVPTYEQYF. The DNA of the CDR3 is TGCGCCAGCAGCTTGGTGGTACCTACATACGAGCAGTACTTC.

This chain uses TRBV11-2 with TRBJ2-7, with a possible D match to TRBD2 (6 bases). Trimming took off 4 bases at V and 0 bases at J, with 10 bases between the two ends. The CDR3 totals 14 residues. The germline V gene encodes CDR1 SGHAT and CDR2 FQNNGV. The CDR3 DNA sequence: TGTGCCAGCAGCTCAAGACTAGACTCCTACGAGCAGTACTTC. Translated: CASSSRLDSYEQYF. The full variable domain, in which reference TRBV11-2 and TRBJ2-7 provide the parts outside the CDR3, is EAGVAQSPRYKIIEKRQSVAFWCNPISGHATLYWYQQILGQGPKLLIQFQNNGVVDDSQLPKDRFSAERLKGVDSTLKIQPAKLEDSAVYLCASSSRLDSYEQYFGPGTRLTVT.

The J gene is TRBJ2-7, the V gene TRBV19, with D possibly matching TRBD1 (5 bases). The CDR3 has 13 residues. CDR1 is LNHDA, CDR2 SQIVND, per germline (reference sequence). The V gene lost 3 bases and the J gene lost 3 bases, with 9 bases spanning the gap. The chain's CDR3 is CASSIGRVYEQYF. The CDR3 nucleotides are TGTGCCAGTAGTATTGGCAGGGTCTACGAGCAGTACTTC. The full variable domain, rest sourced from reference TRBV19 and TRBJ2-7, is DGGITQSPKYLFRKEGQNVTLSCEQNLNHDAMYWYRQDPGQGLRLIYYSQIVNDFQKGDIAEGYSVSREKKESFPLTVTSAQKNPTAFYLCASSIGRVYEQYFGPGTRLTVT.

This clone has only one observation. The V gene is TRBV6-5, the J gene TRBJ2-1, with D maybe TRBD2 (6 bases). The CDR3 totals 13 residues. Germline values: CDR1 MNHEY, CDR2 SVGAGI. V shed 3 bases and J shed 8 bases, with 11 bases lying between them. CDR3 bases: TGTGCCAGCAGTTATTCTCGGAGGGATGAGCAGTTCTTC. Translating gives CASSYSRRDEQFF.

The chain combines TRBV6-5 with TRBJ1-1; the D gene is possibly TRBD1 (6 bases). Germline V gene sequence: CDR1 MNHEY, CDR2 SVGAGI. Trimming took off 11 bases at V and 1 base at J, with 17 bases between the two ends. The CDR3 extends over 14 amino acids. The CDR3 loop reads CAVVGGAPNTEAFF. The CDR3 coding sequence is TGTGCCGTCGTAGGGGGGGCCCCGAACACTGAAGCTTTCTTT.

The chain joins TRBV5-1 to TRBJ2-3; perhaps TRBD1 as D (5 bases). The germline CDR1 and CDR2 sequences are SGHRS and YFSETQ. V was shortened by 2 bases and J by 0 bases, with 10 bases between the two germline ends. This CDR3 has 15 amino acids. The CDR3 here is CASSFTGTSTDTQYF. CDR3 in DNA: TGCGCCAGCAGCTTTACAGGAACTAGCACAGATACGCAGTATTTT.